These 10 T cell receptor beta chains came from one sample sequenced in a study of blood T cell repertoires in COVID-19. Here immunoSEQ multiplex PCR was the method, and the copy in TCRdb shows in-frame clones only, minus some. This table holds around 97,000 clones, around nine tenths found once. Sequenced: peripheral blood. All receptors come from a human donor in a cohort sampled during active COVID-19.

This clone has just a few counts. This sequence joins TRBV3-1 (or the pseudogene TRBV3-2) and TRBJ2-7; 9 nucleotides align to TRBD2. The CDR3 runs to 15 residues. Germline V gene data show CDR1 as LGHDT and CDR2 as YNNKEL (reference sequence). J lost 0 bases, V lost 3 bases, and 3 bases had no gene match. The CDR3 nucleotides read TGTGCCAGCAGCCAGGCTAGCGGGGACTCCTACGAGCAGTACTTC. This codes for CASSQASGDSYEQYF.

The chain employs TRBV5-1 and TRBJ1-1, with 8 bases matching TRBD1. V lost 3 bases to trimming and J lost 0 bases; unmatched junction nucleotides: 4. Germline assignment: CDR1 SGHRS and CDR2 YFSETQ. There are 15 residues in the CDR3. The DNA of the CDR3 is TGCGCCAGCAGCTCCCAGGGGGCTATGAACACTGAAGCTTTCTTT. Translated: CASSSQGAMNTEAFF.

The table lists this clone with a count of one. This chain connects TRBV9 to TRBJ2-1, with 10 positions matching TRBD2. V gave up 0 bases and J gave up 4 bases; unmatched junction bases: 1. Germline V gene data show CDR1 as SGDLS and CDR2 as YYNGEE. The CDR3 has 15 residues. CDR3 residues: CASSVEAGGYNEQFF. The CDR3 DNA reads TGTGCCAGCAGCGTAGAAGCGGGAGGGTACAATGAGCAGTTCTTC.

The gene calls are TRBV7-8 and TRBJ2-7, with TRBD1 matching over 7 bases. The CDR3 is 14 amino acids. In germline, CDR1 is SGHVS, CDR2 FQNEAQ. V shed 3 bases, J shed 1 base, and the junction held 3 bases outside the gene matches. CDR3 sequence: CASSFGQESYEQYF. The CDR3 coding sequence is TGTGCCAGCAGCTTTGGACAGGAGTCCTACGAGCAGTACTTC.

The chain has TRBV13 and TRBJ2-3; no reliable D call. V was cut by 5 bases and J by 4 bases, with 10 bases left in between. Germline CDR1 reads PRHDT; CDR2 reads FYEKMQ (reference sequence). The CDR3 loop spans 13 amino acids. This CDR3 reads CASSRGTPDTQYF. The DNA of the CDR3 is TGTGCCAGCAGCCGAGGCACCCCAGATACGCAGTATTTT.

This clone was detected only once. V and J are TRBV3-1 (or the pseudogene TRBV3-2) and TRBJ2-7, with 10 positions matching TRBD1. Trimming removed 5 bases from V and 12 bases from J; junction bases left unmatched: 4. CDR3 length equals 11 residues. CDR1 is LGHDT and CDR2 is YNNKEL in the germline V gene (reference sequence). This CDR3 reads CASSSTGGAYF. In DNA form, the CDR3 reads TGTGCCAGCAGCTCGACAGGGGGCGCGTACTTC.

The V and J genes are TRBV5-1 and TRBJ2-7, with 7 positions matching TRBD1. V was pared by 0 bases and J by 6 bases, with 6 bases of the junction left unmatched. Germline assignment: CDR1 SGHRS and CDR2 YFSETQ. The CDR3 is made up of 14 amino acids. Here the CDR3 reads CASSLEAGGGEQYF. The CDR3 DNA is TGCGCCAGCAGCTTGGAGGCAGGGGGTGGCGAGCAGTACTTC.

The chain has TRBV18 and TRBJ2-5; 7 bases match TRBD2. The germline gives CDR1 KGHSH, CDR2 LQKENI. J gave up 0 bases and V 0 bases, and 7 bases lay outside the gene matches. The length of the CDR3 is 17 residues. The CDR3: CASSPPLREADQETQYF. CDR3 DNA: TGTGCCAGCTCACCACCGTTACGGGAGGCGGACCAAGAGACCCAGTACTTC.

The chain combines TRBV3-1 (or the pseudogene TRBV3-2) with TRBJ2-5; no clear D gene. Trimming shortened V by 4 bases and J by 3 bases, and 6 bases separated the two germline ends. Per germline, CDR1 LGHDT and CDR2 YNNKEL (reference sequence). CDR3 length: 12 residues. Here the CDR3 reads CASSPVKETQYF. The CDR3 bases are TGTGCCAGCAGCCCTGTTAAAGAGACCCAGTACTTC.

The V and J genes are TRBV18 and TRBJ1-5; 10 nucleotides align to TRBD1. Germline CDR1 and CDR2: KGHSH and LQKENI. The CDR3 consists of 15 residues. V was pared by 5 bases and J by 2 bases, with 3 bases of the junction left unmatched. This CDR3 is CASSVGTGGNQPQHF. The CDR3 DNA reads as TGTGCCAGCTCAGTTGGGACAGGGGGCAATCAGCCCCAGCATTTT.